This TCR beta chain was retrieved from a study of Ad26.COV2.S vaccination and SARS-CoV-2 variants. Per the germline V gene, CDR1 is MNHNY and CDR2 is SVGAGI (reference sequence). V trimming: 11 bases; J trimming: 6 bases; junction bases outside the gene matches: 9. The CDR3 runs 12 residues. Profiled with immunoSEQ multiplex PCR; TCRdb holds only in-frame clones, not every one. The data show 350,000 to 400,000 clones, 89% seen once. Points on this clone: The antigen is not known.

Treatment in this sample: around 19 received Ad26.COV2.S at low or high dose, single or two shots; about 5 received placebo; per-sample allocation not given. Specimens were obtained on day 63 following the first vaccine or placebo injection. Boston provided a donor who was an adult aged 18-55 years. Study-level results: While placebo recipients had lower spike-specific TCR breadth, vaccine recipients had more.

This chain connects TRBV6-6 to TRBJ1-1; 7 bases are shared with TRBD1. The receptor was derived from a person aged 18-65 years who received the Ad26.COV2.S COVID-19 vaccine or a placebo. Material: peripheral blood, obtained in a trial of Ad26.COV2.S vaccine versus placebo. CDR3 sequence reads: CACKRGRSEAFF. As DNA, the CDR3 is TGTGCCTGCAAGAGGGGGCGATCTGAAGCTTTCTTT.